This is a list of T cell receptor beta chains from one sample in a study of cytomegalovirus exposure and HLA in healthy donors. Sequencing was performed with immunoSEQ multiplex PCR; in TCRdb, only in-frame clones are kept and a portion is missing. The repertoire has 190,000 or so clones, 65% to 90% of them found once; the top ten carry 10% to 15%. Sequenced input: PBMCs. The source of these receptors is a woman under 40 in good health and CMV-seropositive. CDR3s include the opening cysteine and the closing phenylalanine or tryptophan. A D gene is named only where the DNA matches it firmly. Size is stated for part of the rows, as once, few or many counts, or as a class when the clone is expanded.

J gene | clone size | D gene | V gene | CDR3 protein | CDR3 DNA
TRBJ1-2 | NA | TRBD1 | TRBV27 | CASSFGTGGGNYGYTF | TGTGCCAGCAGTTTTGGAACAGGGGGGGGGAACTATGGCTACACCTTC
TRBJ1-5 | NA | NA | TRBV19 | CASSISGRQLSLGPQHF | TGTGCCAGTAGTATCTCAGGGAGGCAGTTATCCCTCGGGCCCCAGCATTTT
TRBJ2-7 | NA | TRBD2 | TRBV19 | CASSPPRGDLYVEQYF | TGTGCCAGTAGTCCCCCCCGGGGGGATCTCTACGTCGAGCAGTACTTC
TRBJ1-5 | NA | NA | TRBV27 | CASSRTVSNQPQHF | TGTGCCAGCAGCCGGACAGTTAGCAATCAGCCCCAGCATTTT
TRBJ1-3 | NA | NA | TRBV5-6 | CASSAGPNSGNTIYF | TGTGCCAGCAGCGCGGGACCTAACTCTGGAAACACCATATATTTT
TRBJ1-1 | NA | TRBD1 | TRBV6-5 | CASRRKDRLNTEAFF | TGTGCCAGCAGACGAAAGGACAGGCTGAACACTGAAGCTTTCTTT
TRBJ1-1 | few | NA | TRBV5-1 | CASSSGLTNTEAFF | TGCGCCAGCAGCTCGGGACTGACGAACACTGAAGCTTTCTTT
TRBJ2-3 | NA | TRBD2 | TRBV27 | CASSFRLAGGPKATDTQYF | TGTGCCAGCAGTTTTCGCCTAGCGGGAGGGCCGAAGGCCACAGATACGCAGTATTTT
TRBJ2-7 | NA | NA | TRBV9 | CASSPGTLYEQYF | TGTGCCAGCAGCCCCGGGACTTTGTACGAGCAGTACTTC
TRBJ2-1 | NA | TRBD2 | TRBV6-1 | CATPRTSGSAGEQFF | TGTGCCACCCCTAGAACTAGCGGGAGCGCCGGGGAGCAGTTCTTC
TRBJ1-2 | NA | NA | TRBV7-2 | CASSLAQGLDGYTF | TGTGCCAGCAGCTTAGCCCAGGGTTTGGATGGCTACACCTTC
TRBJ2-7 | NA | NA | TRBV5-6 | CASSLGGVPSEQYF | TGTGCCAGCAGCTTAGGAGGGGTCCCTAGTGAGCAGTACTTC
TRBJ2-7 | NA | TRBD2 | TRBV7-8 | CASSFGPGGKVRSTLYEQYF | TGTGCCAGCAGCTTTGGTCCGGGGGGTAAGGTCCGCTCGACACTCTACGAGCAGTACTTC
TRBJ1-1 | NA | NA | TRBV6-5 | CASMRIWNTEAFF | TGTGCCAGCATGAGAATCTGGAACACTGAAGCTTTCTTT
TRBJ2-1 | NA | NA | TRBV2 | CASSETGEQFF | TGTGCCAGCAGTGAAACGGGAGAGCAGTTCTTC
TRBJ2-7 | NA | NA | TRBV7-2 | CASSLNGIHEQYF | TGTGCCAGCAGCTTAAACGGGATCCACGAGCAGTACTTC
TRBJ1-3 | NA | NA | TRBV6-5 | CASSYSRPGAGNTIYF | TGTGCCAGCAGTTACTCGAGACCGGGGGCTGGAAACACCATATATTTT
TRBJ2-3 | NA | NA | TRBV30 | CAWGERSDTQYF | TGTGCCTGGGGAGAGAGAAGCGATACGCAGTATTTT
TRBJ2-1 | NA | TRBD2 | TRBV7-9 | CASSLPSGYSYNEQFF | TGTGCCAGCAGCTTACCTAGCGGATACTCCTACAATGAGCAGTTCTTC
TRBJ2-7 | NA | NA | TRBV13 | CASSFRQQGSYEQYF | TGTGCCAGCAGCTTCAGACAACAGGGATCCTACGAGCAGTACTTC
TRBJ2-1 | NA | TRBD2 | TRBV10-3 | CASLEERGGVGHEQFF | TGTGCCTCTCTTGAGGAGCGGGGCGGGGTCGGGCATGAGCAGTTCTTC
TRBJ1-4 | NA | TRBD1 | TRBV2 | CASSNKKTGVFEKLFF | TGTGCCAGCAGTAATAAAAAGACAGGGGTTTTTGAAAAACTGTTTTTT
TRBJ1-5 | NA | TRBD1 | TRBV28 | CASSVDRGGSQPQHF | TGTGCCAGCAGTGTCGACAGGGGGGGGAGTCAGCCCCAGCATTTT
TRBJ1-1 | few | TRBD1 | TRBV7-9 | CASRGGNTEAFF | TGTGCCAGCAGAGGGGGCAACACTGAAGCTTTCTTT
TRBJ1-1 | NA | NA | TRBV29-1 | CSVQGLIWNTEAFF | TGCAGCGTTCAGGGGTTGATATGGAACACTGAAGCTTTCTTT
TRBJ1-5 | few | NA | TRBV1 | CTSSPSDQHF | TGCACCAGCAGCCCGAGTGACCAGCATTTT
TRBJ2-3 | NA | NA | TRBV20-1 | CSALLADTQYF | TGCAGTGCTCTACTAGCAGATACGCAGTATTTT
TRBJ2-1 | NA | TRBD2 | TRBV2 | CASSEVLAGGGKQFF | TGTGCCAGCAGTGAGGTACTAGCGGGAGGCGGGAAGCAGTTCTTC
TRBJ1-2 | once | TRBD1 | TRBV30 | CAWSFHQPGQGDGYTF | TGTGCCTGGTCTTTCCATCAACCGGGACAGGGTGACGGCTACACCTTC
TRBJ2-3 | NA | NA | TRBV30 | CAWSVTSKWPDTQYF | TGTGCCTGGAGTGTTACATCAAAGTGGCCAGATACGCAGTATTTT
TRBJ2-2 | NA | NA | TRBV19 | CASSIEGRTGELFF | TGTGCCAGTAGTATAGAGGGGAGGACCGGGGAGCTGTTTTTT
TRBJ2-5 | NA | NA | TRBV29-1 | CSVTGSKETQYF | TGCAGCGTCACCGGGAGCAAGGAGACCCAGTACTTC
TRBJ1-5 | NA | NA | TRBV28 | CASSHSQGSQPQHF | TGTGCCAGCAGCCATTCCCAGGGAAGTCAGCCCCAGCATTTT
TRBJ2-3 | NA | NA | TRBV19 | CASTQARGTDTQYF | TGTGCCAGTACCCAGGCGAGGGGCACAGATACGCAGTATTTT
TRBJ2-1 | NA | NA | TRBV5-4 | CASSLTGEQFF | TGTGCCAGCAGCTTGACAGGGGAGCAGTTCTTC
TRBJ2-7 | NA | TRBD1 | TRBV7-7 | CASSLGQGDYEQYF | TGTGCTAGCAGCTTAGGACAGGGGGACTACGAGCAGTACTTC
TRBJ1-1 | NA | TRBD1 | TRBV25-1 | CASSFMTGGGEAFF | TGTGCCAGCAGTTTTATGACAGGGGGCGGTGAAGCTTTCTTT
TRBJ2-2 | NA | NA | TRBV5-1 | CASSGQATNTGELFF | TGCGCCAGCAGTGGGCAGGCCACGAACACCGGGGAGCTGTTTTTT
TRBJ2-7 | NA | NA | TRBV20-1 | CSATSAYEQYF | TGCAGTGCTACCTCGGCCTACGAGCAGTACTTC
TRBJ2-7 | once | NA | TRBV7-9 | CASSLIRSSYEQYF | TGTGCCAGCAGCTTAATCCGGAGCTCCTACGAGCAGTACTTC
TRBJ1-1 | NA | TRBD1 | TRBV29-1 | CSVEDRGLVPEAFF | TGCAGCGTTGAAGATAGGGGGCTTGTCCCTGAAGCTTTCTTT
TRBJ2-7 | NA | NA | TRBV6-6 | CASSYSRGWYEQYF | TGTGCCAGCAGTTACTCCAGGGGCTGGTACGAGCAGTACTTC
TRBJ2-5 | once | TRBD2 | TRBV5-1 | CASSSHGTSGSGETQYF | TGCGCCAGCAGCTCCCATGGGACTAGCGGGAGCGGTGAGACCCAGTACTTC
TRBJ2-7 | NA | TRBD1 | TRBV4-1 | CASSLTGDLGEQYF | TGCGCCAGCAGCCTCACAGGGGATTTGGGCGAGCAGTACTTC
TRBJ2-5 | NA | NA | TRBV19 | CASTPRPGWVETQYF | TGTGCCAGTACTCCGCGGCCTGGCTGGGTAGAGACCCAGTACTTC
TRBJ1-2 | NA | TRBD1 | TRBV6-5 | CASSPTGVYGYTF | TGTGCCAGCAGCCCGACAGGGGTCTATGGCTACACCTTC
TRBJ1-4 | NA | NA | TRBV7-9 | CASNRELGEKLFF | TGTGCCAGCAACAGGGAACTGGGTGAAAAACTGTTTTTT
TRBJ2-1 | NA | NA | TRBV7-3 | CASSLGLGVQFF | TGTGCCAGCAGCTTAGGGCTCGGGGTGCAGTTCTTC